Below, 21 T cell receptor beta chains from the same sample are listed, as sequenced in a study of response to subunit inactivated influenza vaccine (dated by TCRdb to the late 2010s). Receptor amplification or capture employed RT-PCR. TCRdb shows the sequencer as Illumina HiSeq 2500. The public reads were reprocessed in TCRdb via fastp at Q25 and MiXCR, keeping in-frame beta chains. A single entry per CDR3 protein holds the most common genes and DNA from its merged rows. In this sample the table shows some 180,000 distinct CDR3 sequences, 9.2% of which occur a single time. Together, the top ten hold about 11% of the sample. The sample was non-naive T cells sorted from PBMCs, taken on the day of vaccination. The meaning of the sample's cell subset or site label: memory T cell fraction. Receptor source: a man in his fifties who received an inactivated influenza vaccine. Donor details come from another sample of the same person, matched by shared clones.

This chain connects TRBV20-1 to TRBJ1-1; weak D call: TRBD1 (5 bases). The V end lost 0 bases, the J end lost 1 base, and 12 bases lay between the germline ends. CDR3 length: 15 residues. CDR1 and CDR2 from the germline V gene are DFQATT and SNEGSKA (reference sequence). The CDR3 reads CSARDLIGTNTEAFF. The CDR3 DNA is TGCAGTGCTAGAGATCTAATCGGGACGAACACTGAAGCTTTCTTT.

V usage is TRBV28 and J usage is TRBJ2-3, with D maybe TRBD2 (6 bases). With 5 bases removed from V and 4 bases from J, the gap between germline ends came to 22 bases. This CDR3 spans 17 amino acids. Germline values: CDR1 MDHEN, CDR2 SYDVKM. This chain's CDR3 is CASSTYRDSAGPDTQYF. CDR3 bases: TGTGCCAGCAGTACATACCGGGACTCGGCGGGCCCAGATACGCAGTATTTT.

This clonotype came up a few times. This sequence joins TRBV2 and TRBJ2-1; 10 nucleotides align to TRBD2. CDR3 length: 16 residues. Per the germline V gene, CDR1 is SNHLY and CDR2 is FYNNEI. Trimming removed 6 bases from V and 0 bases from J; junction bases left unmatched: 5. The CDR3 is CASSFSGRSSYNEQFF. In nucleotides, the CDR3 is TGTGCCAGCAGCTTTAGCGGGAGGAGCTCCTACAATGAGCAGTTCTTC.

This clonotype was recorded a few times. The genes are TRBV7-9 and TRBJ1-1, with 7 bases fitting TRBD1. The V segment lost 5 bases and the J segment 4 bases; nucleotides outside the gene matches: 7. The CDR3 has 14 amino acids. Germline V lookup: CDR1 SEHNR, CDR2 FQNEAQ (reference sequence). The CDR3 loop reads CASSAYRDSTEAFF. The CDR3 DNA is TGTGCCAGCAGCGCCTACCGGGACAGCACTGAAGCTTTCTTT.

The V gene is TRBV5-5, the J gene TRBJ1-6; D is possibly TRBD1 (6 bases). The CDR3 covers 13 residues. Germline V lookup: CDR1 SGHKS, CDR2 YYEKEE (reference sequence). V was trimmed by 3 bases and J by 7 bases, leaving 8 bases between them. CDR3 residues: CASSYTGNSPLHF. As DNA, the CDR3 is TGTGCCAGCAGCTACACAGGGAATTCACCCCTCCACTTT.

This clonotype has just a few counts. The CDR3 region has the DNA TGCAGCGTTGTGGGGGGTTACGAGCAGTACTTC. Amino acids: CSVVGGYEQYF. The gene calls are TRBV29-1 and TRBJ2-7, with a tentative D call TRBD2 (6 bases). With 4 bases removed from V and 4 bases from J, the gap between germline ends came to 8 bases. The CDR3 extends over 11 amino acids. The germline V gene encodes CDR1 SQVTM and CDR2 ANQGSEA.

In its sample, this clonotype was seen a few times. The chain carries TRBV7-2 and TRBJ1-4; 8 bases match TRBD1. The CDR3 covers 16 residues. Germline V CDR1 and CDR2: SGHTA, FQGNSA. Losses at the gene ends were 5 bases for V and 7 bases for J; bases not matched to a gene: 12. The CDR3 DNA is TGTGCCAGCAGCCCGCCCGGGCCAGGGGGCGGTGAAAAACTGTTTTTT. Its protein is CASSPPGPGGGEKLFF.

In its sample, this clonotype was seen a few times. The chain couples TRBV7-2 to TRBJ2-1, with TRBD2 matching over 14 bases. The CDR3 contains 14 residues. Germline V gene data show CDR1 as SGHTA and CDR2 as FQGNSA. V shed 4 bases, J shed 15 bases, and the junction held 8 bases outside the gene matches. The CDR3 nucleotides read TGTGCCAGCAGCTCGGGACTAGCGGGAGAAGTAGCGTTCTTC. Translated, it gives CASSSGLAGEVAFF.

The J gene is TRBJ2-1, the V gene TRBV19; the D gene is possibly TRBD1 (6 bases). V lost 1 base, J lost 7 bases, and 8 bases lay in between. CDR1 and CDR2 (germline): LNHDA, SQIVND (reference sequence). CDR3 size: 13 residues. Here the CDR3 DNA reads TGTGCCAGTAGTATAGGACAGGTTAATGAGCAGTTCTTC. Its translation is CASSIGQVNEQFF.

V and J are TRBV21-1 and TRBJ2-2. TRBV21-1 is annotated as a pseudogene. This CDR3 is 16 amino acids long. CDR3 protein: CASSKEGTENTGELFF. CDR3 in DNA: TGTGCCAGCAGCAAAGAGGGAACAGAGAACACCGGGGAGCTGTTTTTT.

The V call is TRBV11-2, the J call TRBJ2-6; tentative D call: TRBD2 (6 bases). The length of the CDR3 is 18 residues. V dropped 5 bases and J dropped 0 bases, with 17 bases sitting between them. The germline V gene encodes CDR1 SGHAT and CDR2 FQNNGV. CDR3 coding DNA: TGTGCCAGCAGCGCTCGTGGGCGGGGAAGCTCTGGGGCCAACGTCCTGACTTTC. Its protein is CASSARGRGSSGANVLTF.

This clonotype turned up a few times. The chain joins TRBV7-9 to TRBJ1-1; 7 bases agree with TRBD1. Trimming cost V 1 base and J 6 bases; bases outside gene matches: 5. The CDR3 length is 14 residues. The germline V gene has CDR1 SEHNR and CDR2 FQNEAQ (reference sequence). The chain's CDR3 is CASSLETGSAEAFF. As DNA, the CDR3 is TGTGCCAGCAGCTTAGAGACAGGGTCCGCTGAAGCTTTCTTT.

V is TRBV29-1 and J is TRBJ2-5; D is possibly TRBD1 (6 bases). V was shortened by 1 base and J by 5 bases, with 14 bases between the two germline ends. The CDR3 is 14 residues long. Germline V gene lookup returns CDR1 SQVTM and CDR2 ANQGSEA. Here the CDR3 DNA reads TGCAGCGTTGAAGGGGGGCCCCCGTTGGAGACCCAGTACTTC. It translates to CSVEGGPPLETQYF.

The chain carries TRBV28 and TRBJ2-3; TRBD2 matches 13 bases. Per the germline V gene, CDR1 is MDHEN and CDR2 is SYDVKM. V dropped 5 bases and J dropped 3; count of bases not matched to a gene: 11. The CDR3 contains 18 residues. The CDR3 DNA reads TGTGCCAGCAGTCAGACTAGCGGGAGGTCAGCTAAAACAGATACGCAGTATTTT. Translated, it gives CASSQTSGRSAKTDTQYF.

This clonotype was recorded many times. The CDR3, as DNA: TGTGCCAGCAGTGAAGGGGGACAGGGGAGATCACCCCTCCACTTT. Its translation: CASSEGGQGRSPLHF. The chain has TRBV6-1 and TRBJ1-6; the match to TRBD1 covers 10 bases. After removal of 1 base from V and 10 bases from J, the junction contained 4 bases not matched to a gene. The CDR3 contains 15 residues. Germline V gives CDR1 MNHNS, CDR2 SASEGT.

J is TRBJ2-1 and V is TRBV7-2; D is ambiguous. The V and J ends lost 5 bases and 10 bases respectively, with 18 bases between them. Germline assignment: CDR1 SGHTA and CDR2 FQGNSA. The CDR3 runs to 14 residues. CDR3 nucleotide sequence: TGTGCCAGCAGCCCCCGGAGCGCGAGGAACGAGCAGTTCTTC. This codes for CASSPRSARNEQFF.

J is TRBJ2-1 and V is TRBV20-1; possibly TRBD1 for D (5 bases). The CDR3 is made up of 12 amino acids. The germline V and J ends were trimmed by 3 bases and 6 bases, with 9 bases remaining between them. Germline CDR1 reads DFQATT; CDR2 reads SNEGSKA (reference sequence). The CDR3 loop reads CSASGAGNEQFF. The CDR3 bases are TGCAGTGCTAGTGGGGCTGGCAATGAGCAGTTCTTC.

This clonotype came up many times. The chain is built from TRBV6-2 or TRBV6-3 and TRBJ2-3; D may match TRBD1 or TRBD2 (5 bases each). The CDR3 is 11 residues long. Trimming removed 2 bases from V and 8 bases from J, with 5 bases in between. CDR1 and CDR2 from the germline V gene are MNHEY and SVGEGT. The CDR3 loop is CASSYGGTQYF. DNA for the CDR3: TGTGCCAGCAGTTACGGGGGTACGCAGTATTTT.

This clonotype was seen more than once but under ten times. The chain uses TRBV5-6 and TRBJ2-7; no clear D gene. Germline V gene data show CDR1 as SGHDT and CDR2 as YYEEEE. V gave up 1 base and J gave up 10 bases, with 12 bases separating them. The CDR3 is 12 amino acids. DNA for the CDR3: TGTGCCAGCAGCTTGACCTCGAAAAAACAGTACTTC. Protein sequence: CASSLTSKKQYF.

The V call is TRBV25-1, the J call TRBJ2-7; tentatively, D is TRBD2 (6 bases). Trimming removed 6 bases at V and 7 bases at J, with 16 bases between. CDR3 length: 13 residues. Germline CDR1 and CDR2: MGHDK and SYGVNS. Here the CDR3 reads CASRGSWAGEQYF. The CDR3 nucleotides read TGTGCCAGCAGGGGCAGTTGGGCGGGGGAGCAGTACTTC.

CDR3 in amino acids: CSARPRDRTTGELFF. CDR3 DNA sequence: TGCAGTGCACGACCTCGGGACAGAACAACCGGGGAGCTGTTTTTT. The gene calls are TRBV20-1 and TRBJ2-2; 7 nucleotides agree with TRBD1. V lost 6 bases to trimming and J lost 5 bases; unmatched junction nucleotides: 12. This CDR3 region has 15 residues. Per the germline V gene, CDR1 is DFQATT and CDR2 is SNEGSKA (reference sequence).